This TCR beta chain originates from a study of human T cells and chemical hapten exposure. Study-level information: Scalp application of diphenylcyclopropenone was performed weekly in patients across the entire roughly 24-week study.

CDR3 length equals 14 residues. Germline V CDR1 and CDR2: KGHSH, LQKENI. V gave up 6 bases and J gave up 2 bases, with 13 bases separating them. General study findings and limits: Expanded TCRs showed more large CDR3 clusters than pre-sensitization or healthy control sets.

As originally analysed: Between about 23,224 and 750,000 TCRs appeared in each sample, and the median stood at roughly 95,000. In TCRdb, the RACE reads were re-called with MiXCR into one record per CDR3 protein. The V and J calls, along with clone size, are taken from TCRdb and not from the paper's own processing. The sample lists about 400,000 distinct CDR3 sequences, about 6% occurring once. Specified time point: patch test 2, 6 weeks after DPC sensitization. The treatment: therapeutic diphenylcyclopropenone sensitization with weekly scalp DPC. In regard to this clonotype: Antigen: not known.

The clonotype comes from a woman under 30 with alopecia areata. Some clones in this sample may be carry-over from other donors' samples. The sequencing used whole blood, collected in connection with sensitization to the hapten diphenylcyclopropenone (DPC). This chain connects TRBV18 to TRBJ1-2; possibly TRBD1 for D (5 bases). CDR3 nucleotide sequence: TGTGCCAGCTCCGAAACGACAGAAAACTATGGCTACACCTTC. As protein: CASSETTENYGYTF.